Following are 29 T cell receptor beta chains from one sample sequenced in a study of PD-1 blockade in classical Hodgkin lymphoma (TCRdb year 2020). What this sample's time point label stands for: cycle 1 day 1 (C1D1), immediately before nivolumab initiation. Every trial patient had relapsed following autologous stem cell transplantation, and prior brentuximab vedotin exposure was what differed among cohorts A, B and C. A Miltenyi CD4+ T cell isolation kit was used for magnetic negative selection to purify CD4+ T cells from thawed PBMCs. The library was produced with the immunoSEQ multiplex PCR assay. TCRdb holds this immuneACCESS table with in-frame rearrangements only. Some clones are missing; in checked studies, unresolved V genes explain under half, and the rest has no known cause. This sample comprises about 13,000 clones, about nine tenths of them detected only once. The ten largest clones represent 0.5% of the sample.

The material was CD4+ T cells from blood, obtained at baseline. The receptors shown here come from a human donor with classical Hodgkin lymphoma.

The genes are TRBV2 and TRBJ2-7; possibly TRBD2 for D (6 bases). Germline V CDR1 and CDR2: SNHLY, FYNNEI. Trimming left V 6 bases short and J 2 bases short, with 11 bases between. The CDR3 is made up of 13 amino acids. The chain's CDR3 is CASRPRGTYEQYF. DNA for the CDR3: TGTGCCAGCAGGCCTCGGGGGACCTACGAGCAGTACTTC.

This chain connects TRBV4-2 to TRBJ1-3; D gene uncertain. Between the trimmed V and J ends, which lost 0 bases and 2 bases, there was a span of 8 bases. Germline V gene lookup returns CDR1 LGHNA and CDR2 YNFKEQ. The CDR3 spans 15 residues. The DNA for the CDR3 is TGTGCCAGCAGCCAAGAACCGTTCCCTGGAAACACCATATATTTT. This codes for CASSQEPFPGNTIYF.

The CDR3 protein is CASSPPVTGGYEQYF. The CDR3, as DNA: TGTGCCAGCTCACCACCGGTGACAGGGGGATACGAGCAGTACTTC. The rearrangement links TRBV18 to TRBJ2-7, with 9 bases that match TRBD1. This CDR3 is built from 15 residues. V lost 0 bases to trimming and J lost 4 bases; unmatched junction nucleotides: 4. Germline V gene lookup returns CDR1 KGHSH and CDR2 LQKENI. Full variable domain (remainder filled in from reference TRBV18 and TRBJ2-7): NAGVMQNPRHLVRRRGQEARLRCSPMKGHSHVYWYRQLPEEGLKFMVYLQKENIIDESGMPKERFSAEFPKEGPSILRIQQVVRGDSAAYFCASSPPVTGGYEQYFGPGTRLTVT.

The chain links TRBV18 to TRBJ1-5, with D possibly matching TRBD1 (5 bases). Germline V CDR1 and CDR2: KGHSH, LQKENI. The CDR3 extends over 15 amino acids. V was cut by 3 bases and J by 6 bases, with 15 bases left in between. This CDR3 reads CASSPDSGLTQPQHF. The CDR3 bases are TGTGCCAGCTCACCCGATTCAGGGCTGACTCAGCCCCAGCATTTT.

The rearrangement joins TRBV27 to TRBJ2-1; D call uncertain. Trimming took 5 bases from V and 6 from J, leaving 23 bases between them. The CDR3 totals 17 residues. The germline V gene has CDR1 MNHEY and CDR2 SMNVEV (reference sequence). The CDR3 DNA sequence: TGTGCCAGCAGTCCCGGAATTTGGTTTGGGCAGTCCAATGAGCAGTTCTTC. Translation: CASSPGIWFGQSNEQFF.

This clone was observed once. The chain joins TRBV19 to TRBJ2-3, with D perhaps matching TRBD2 (5 bases). CDR1 and CDR2 from the germline V gene are LNHDA and SQIVND (reference sequence). The V and J ends lost 0 bases and 0 bases respectively, with 13 bases between them. CDR3 length equals 17 residues. CDR3 nucleotide sequence: TGTGCCAGTAGTATAGATCTTGCTGGGAGAAGCACAGATACGCAGTATTTT. Protein product: CASSIDLAGRSTDTQYF.

The chain links TRBV9 to TRBJ1-2; no clear D gene. Germline V gene data show CDR1 as SGDLS and CDR2 as YYNGEE. The CDR3 contains 11 residues. Trimming took off 0 bases at V and 7 bases at J, with 4 bases between the two ends. Here the CDR3 reads CASSVGAGYTF. The CDR3, as DNA: TGTGCCAGCAGCGTAGGGGCTGGCTACACCTTC.

The chain joins TRBV7-3 to TRBJ2-3, with a tentative D call TRBD1 (5 bases). Germline values: CDR1 SGHTA, CDR2 FQGTGA. The CDR3 totals 13 residues. Trimming took off 5 bases at V and 3 bases at J, with 9 bases between the two ends. The chain's CDR3 is CASSRKGTDTQYF. As DNA, the CDR3 is TGTGCCAGCAGCCGCAAGGGGACAGATACGCAGTATTTT.

The CDR3 region has the DNA TGTGCCATTTCGACCGGGATCCGCTCGGGTAATGAGCAGTTCTTC. The encoded protein is CAISTGIRSGNEQFF. The V call is TRBV10-3, the J call TRBJ2-1; a weak D match, TRBD2 (5 bases). V was pared by 9 bases and J by 7 bases, with 22 bases between. CDR1 is ENHRY and CDR2 is SYGVKD in the germline V gene. The CDR3 consists of 15 residues.

The chain has TRBV27 and TRBJ2-2; 7 bases are a match to TRBD2. The V segment lost 2 bases and the J segment 5 bases; nucleotides outside the gene matches: 17. This CDR3 spans 19 amino acids. Per germline, CDR1 MNHEY and CDR2 SMNVEV (reference sequence). This CDR3 reads CASSLVLGRERAWTGELFF. In DNA form, the CDR3 reads TGTGCCAGCAGTTTAGTCTTAGGGCGGGAGCGGGCCTGGACCGGGGAGCTGTTTTTT.

The chain couples TRBV5-1 to TRBJ2-2; either TRBD1 or TRBD2 may fit D (5 bases each). The ends were cut back, 3 bases at V and 0 bases at J, with 9 bases in the middle. Looked up from germline, CDR1 is SGHRS and CDR2 is YFSETQ. The CDR3 runs to 15 residues. CDR3: CASSSGRPNTGELFF. The CDR3 DNA is TGCGCCAGCAGCTCGGGACGGCCGAACACCGGGGAGCTGTTTTTT.

V is TRBV6-6 and J is TRBJ1-5, with 8 bases aligning to TRBD1. Germline CDR1 MNHNY, CDR2 SVGAGI (reference sequence). The ends lost 2 bases at V and 1 base at J; junction bases unmatched: 1. The CDR3 runs to 15 residues. The CDR3 region has the DNA TGTGCCAGCAGTTACCGGACAGGGAGCAATCAGCCCCAGCATTTT. Translated: CASSYRTGSNQPQHF.

The V gene is TRBV9, the J gene TRBJ2-7, with 8 bases fitting TRBD2. Per germline, CDR1 SGDLS and CDR2 YYNGEE. There are 17 residues in the CDR3. Unmatched junction bases numbered 10, after V lost 0 bases and J lost 2 bases. The CDR3 spells CASSVGGTYGGAYEQYF. The CDR3 DNA reads TGTGCCAGCAGCGTAGGGGGCACCTACGGGGGGGCCTACGAGCAGTACTTC.

The V gene is TRBV28, the J gene TRBJ2-3; TRBD1 is a possible D gene (5 bases). This CDR3 comprises 17 residues. Trimming took off 3 bases at V and 2 bases at J, with 18 bases between the two ends. Germline V gene lookup returns CDR1 MDHEN and CDR2 SYDVKM. The DNA for the CDR3 is TGTGCCAGCAGTTTGACCCTCAGGGTCATCTACACAGATACGCAGTATTTT. This encodes CASSLTLRVIYTDTQYF. The variable domain in full, completed from reference TRBV28 and TRBJ2-3, reads DVKVTQSSRYLVKRTGEKVFLECVQDMDHENMFWYRQDPGLGLRLIYFSYDVKMKEKGDIPEGYSVSREKKERFSLILESASTNQTSMYLCASSLTLRVIYTDTQYFGPGTRLTVL.

The gene calls are TRBV18 and TRBJ1-5; D might be TRBD1 (6 bases). Trimming stripped 3 bases from V and 6 bases from J, with 18 bases between. Germline loops: CDR1 KGHSH, CDR2 LQKENI. The CDR3 has 16 residues. CDR3 bases: TGTGCCAGCTCACCCTTGGGCCAGGGAGGGGGTCAGCCCCAGCATTTT. It yields the protein CASSPLGQGGGQPQHF.

The chain has TRBV5-1 and TRBJ2-2, with D possibly being TRBD2 (5 bases). The CDR3 sequence is 17 residues long. V was clipped by 0 bases and J by 6 bases, with 18 bases between them. The germline gives CDR1 SGHRS, CDR2 YFSETQ. The CDR3 region is CASSLAARVPRSGELFF. The CDR3 nucleotides are TGCGCCAGCAGCTTGGCCGCGAGGGTACCGAGGTCCGGGGAGCTGTTTTTT.

The chain links TRBV29-1 to TRBJ2-2; D not resolved. CDR3 size: 11 residues. CDR1 SQVTM and CDR2 ANQGSEA come from the germline V gene. V gave up 4 bases and J gave up 3 bases, with 3 bases separating them. The CDR3 bases are TGCAGCGTTGGTCACACCGGGGAGCTGTTTTTT. Translating gives CSVGHTGELFF.

This clone was recorded only once. V gene TRBV4-1 combines with J gene TRBJ1-2, with D unresolved. Germline loops: CDR1 MGHRA, CDR2 YSYEKL. The CDR3 has 18 amino acids. V lost 5 bases, J lost 2 bases, and 24 bases lay in between. DNA of the CDR3: TGCGCCAGCAGCGAAAGGGCCCTGACTACACTCCGGAACTATGGCTACACCTTC. It is translated as CASSERALTTLRNYGYTF.

V is TRBV7-9 and J is TRBJ1-3; D is possibly TRBD1 (6 bases). Germline CDR1 is SEHNR and CDR2 is FQNEAQ (reference sequence). The CDR3 is 15 amino acids. The V end was cut by 7 bases, the J end by 0 bases, with 13 bases between. DNA for the CDR3: TGTGCCAGCAACCACAGGGAGAGCTCTGGAAACACCATATATTTT. As protein: CASNHRESSGNTIYF. The whole variable domain, remainder taken from reference TRBV7-9 and TRBJ1-3, is DTGVSQNPRHKITKRGQNVTFRCDPISEHNRLYWYRQTLGQGPEFLTYFQNEAQLEKSRLLSDRFSAERPKGSFSTLEIQRTEQGDSAMYLCASNHRESSGNTIYFGEGSWLTVV.

CDR3 coding DNA: TGTGCCAGCAGTCCCCGGACAGGGGTTGGCGACACTGAAGCTTTCTTT. Encoded protein: CASSPRTGVGDTEAFF. This chain joins TRBV28 and TRBJ1-1, with 9 bases matching TRBD1. Germline CDR1 MDHEN, CDR2 SYDVKM. The CDR3 spans 16 residues. With V trimmed by 5 bases and J by 3 bases, 10 bases remained unmatched.

This CDR3 is CASSQGGYEQYF. The CDR3 coding sequence is TGTGCCAGTAGCCAAGGTGGTTACGAGCAGTACTTC. The rearrangement uses TRBV19 and TRBJ2-7; no clear D. The CDR3 has 12 amino acids. Trimming removed 6 bases at V and 4 bases at J, with 10 bases between. Germline V gene data show CDR1 as LNHDA and CDR2 as SQIVND (reference sequence).

The rearrangement joins TRBV19 to TRBJ2-5; TRBD2 matches 11 bases. The CDR3 runs to 15 residues. The V segment lost 5 bases and the J segment 5 bases; nucleotides outside the gene matches: 7. Germline values: CDR1 LNHDA, CDR2 SQIVND (reference sequence). CDR3 region: CASSSTSGVVETQYF. CDR3 nucleotide sequence: TGTGCCAGTAGTTCGACTAGCGGGGTTGTGGAGACCCAGTACTTC.

The sample holds a few counts of this clone. The V gene is TRBV2, the J gene TRBJ1-2; 7 bases agree with TRBD1. V lost 6 bases and J lost 6; bases outside the gene matches: 7. CDR3 size: 13 residues. CDR1 and CDR2 from the germline V gene are SNHLY and FYNNEI. The CDR3 nucleotides read TGTGCCAGCAGCGAACGGGACAGAGATGGCTACACCTTC. Protein: CASSERDRDGYTF.

The rearrangement links TRBV7-9 to TRBJ2-1, with 8 positions matching TRBD2. Germline V gene lookup returns CDR1 SEHNR and CDR2 FQNEAQ (reference sequence). This CDR3 is built from 15 residues. Trimming took 2 bases from V and 5 from J; bases not matched to a gene: 5. The CDR3 DNA reads as TGTGCCAGCAGCTTACGGGGGGGTCCGGACAATGAGCAGTTCTTC. This gives the protein CASSLRGGPDNEQFF.

The genes are TRBV7-9 and TRBJ2-5; D is tentatively TRBD1 or TRBD2 (5 bases each). This CDR3 has 13 amino acids. Germline CDR1 is SEHNR and CDR2 is FQNEAQ (reference sequence). V was trimmed by 6 bases and J by 1 base, leaving 9 bases between them. The CDR3 DNA is TGTGCCAGCAGACGGGGCACCCAAGAGACCCAGTACTTC. Protein product: CASRRGTQETQYF.

V is TRBV5-1 and J is TRBJ2-7, with D tentatively TRBD1 (6 bases). Trimming took 4 bases from V and 4 from J, leaving 18 bases between them. The germline gives CDR1 SGHRS, CDR2 YFSETQ. The CDR3 extends over 15 amino acids. The CDR3 DNA sequence: TGCGCCAGCAGCCCTACAGGGAGTGGACGGTACGAGCAGTACTTC. It yields the protein CASSPTGSGRYEQYF.

This chain links TRBV5-1 with TRBJ2-7, with TRBD2 matching over 7 bases. Germline loops: CDR1 SGHRS, CDR2 YFSETQ. The CDR3 runs 15 residues. The V and J ends lost 0 bases and 4 bases, in that order; junction bases with no gene match: 7. The CDR3 DNA follows: TGCGCCAGCAGCTTGGATGCGGGAGCCCCATACGAGCAGTACTTC. Amino acid sequence: CASSLDAGAPYEQYF.

The chain uses TRBV28 and TRBJ1-2, with 10 bases lining up with TRBD1. V lost 5 bases to trimming and J lost 5 bases; unmatched junction nucleotides: 5. The germline CDR1 and CDR2 sequences are MDHEN and SYDVKM. CDR3 length: 14 residues. The CDR3 sequence is CASSEGQGRYGYTF. CDR3 nucleotide sequence: TGTGCCAGCAGTGAGGGACAGGGGAGATATGGCTACACCTTC.

V gene TRBV4-1 combines with J gene TRBJ1-2; D is uncertain. This CDR3 region has 13 residues. CDR1 is MGHRA and CDR2 is YSYEKL in the germline V gene. Trimming left V 1 base short and J 0 bases short, with 3 bases between. This CDR3 reads CASSQAANYGYTF. The CDR3 DNA follows: TGCGCCAGCAGCCAAGCAGCTAACTATGGCTACACCTTC.